A single sample gave rise to the 26 T cell receptor beta chains below, sequenced in a study of cytomegalovirus exposure and HLA in healthy donors. PCR involved 60 Vbeta and 13 Jbeta primers. Repertoires were generated with immunoSEQ multiplex PCR, while TCRdb's copy carries only in-frame clones and drops some. The sample lists around 120,000 clones, around 10% occurring once. The source material was PBMCs. These receptors originate from a man aged 25 to 40 in good health and CMV-seronegative.

The rearrangement joins TRBV11-1 to TRBJ2-7; D perhaps matches TRBD1 (6 bases). The CDR3 is 16 amino acids. Germline V gives CDR1 SGHAT, CDR2 FQDESV (reference sequence). Deletions cut 3 bases from V and 2 bases from J, with 17 bases between. Here the CDR3 reads CASSFASRTAAYEQYF. In DNA, the CDR3 is TGTGCCAGCAGCTTCGCCTCGAGGACAGCGGCCTACGAGCAGTACTTC.

This clone was observed a handful of times. This chain connects TRBV11-3 to TRBJ1-1; a weak D match, TRBD1 (6 bases). This CDR3 spans 17 amino acids. Looked up from germline, CDR1 is SGHNT and CDR2 is YENEEA. Trimming took off 4 bases at V and 1 base at J, with 19 bases between the two ends. CDR3 protein: CASSSRPYGQKNTEAFF. DNA for the CDR3: TGTGCCAGCAGCTCGAGACCCTATGGACAGAAGAACACTGAAGCTTTCTTT.

V usage is TRBV5-1 and J usage is TRBJ2-1; TRBD2 agrees at 10 bases. The CDR3 contains 17 residues. Per germline, CDR1 SGHRS and CDR2 YFSETQ. Germline trimming cut 4 bases from V and 2 bases from J; bases unmatched to any gene: 9. The CDR3 loop reads CASSVSGRTWPYNEQFF. CDR3 bases: TGCGCCAGCAGCGTTAGCGGGAGGACGTGGCCCTACAATGAGCAGTTCTTC.

Only a few counts were recorded for this clone. The chain is built from TRBV6-1 and TRBJ1-2, with D possibly matching TRBD1 (5 bases). Germline V CDR1 and CDR2: MNHNS, SASEGT. The CDR3 is made up of 13 amino acids. Trimming removed 5 bases at V and 0 bases at J, with 7 bases between. This chain's CDR3 is CASSRQSNYGYTF. The CDR3 DNA follows: TGTGCCAGCAGTAGACAGTCTAACTATGGCTACACCTTC.

This clone was found a few times. This chain links TRBV5-6 with TRBJ2-7; 9 bases are a match to TRBD1. With 4 bases clipped from V and 3 bases from J, the junction kept 5 bases outside the gene matches. The germline CDR1 and CDR2 sequences are SGHDT and YYEEEE. The CDR3 runs 14 residues. The DNA for the CDR3 is TGTGCCAGCAGCATCCGGGACAGGGACTACGAGCAGTACTTC. It translates to CASSIRDRDYEQYF.

This chain connects TRBV4-1 to TRBJ2-7, with 8 positions matching TRBD1. V dropped 4 bases and J dropped 0; count of bases not matched to a gene: 2. The CDR3 covers 14 residues. The germline V gene has CDR1 MGHRA and CDR2 YSYEKL. The chain's CDR3 is CASSPDRDSYEQYF. In DNA form, the CDR3 reads TGCGCCAGCAGCCCGGACAGGGACTCCTACGAGCAGTACTTC.

This clone was seen only a few times. The V call is TRBV19, the J call TRBJ2-3; TRBD2 is a possible D gene (6 bases). The CDR3 totals 15 residues. Looked up from germline, CDR1 is LNHDA and CDR2 is SQIVND (reference sequence). Trimming shortened V by 7 bases and J by 0 bases, and 14 bases separated the two germline ends. The CDR3 sequence: CASTAGGWSTDTQYF. Here the CDR3 DNA reads TGTGCCAGTACCGCCGGGGGATGGAGCACAGATACGCAGTATTTT.

Only a few counts were recorded for this clone. The chain combines TRBV5-1 with TRBJ2-3; TRBD1 is a possible D gene (5 bases). This CDR3 has 13 residues. The V gene lost 5 bases and the J gene lost 1 base, with 8 bases spanning the gap. Germline assignment: CDR1 SGHRS and CDR2 YFSETQ. The CDR3 nucleotides read TGCGCCAGCAGGATGGGGCGCACAGATACGCAGTATTTT. Its protein is CASRMGRTDTQYF.

The chain links TRBV28 to TRBJ2-7; D might be TRBD1 (5 bases). Germline V gene data show CDR1 as MDHEN and CDR2 as SYDVKM. The V gene lost 5 bases and the J gene lost 4 bases, with 9 bases spanning the gap. The CDR3 runs to 12 residues. The CDR3: CASSLQGYEQYF. In DNA form, the CDR3 reads TGTGCCAGCAGTCTCCAGGGTTACGAGCAGTACTTC.

The V call is TRBV9, the J call TRBJ2-3; no clear D. Germline V lookup: CDR1 SGDLS, CDR2 YYNGEE. CDR3 length equals 14 residues. The ends were cut back, 0 bases at V and 5 bases at J, with 10 bases in the middle. This CDR3 is CASSVGTPGDTQYF. CDR3 DNA sequence: TGTGCCAGCAGCGTAGGTACTCCGGGAGATACGCAGTATTTT. The entire variable domain, with the rest obtained from reference TRBV9 and TRBJ2-3, is as follows: DSGVTQTPKHLITATGQRVTLRCSPRSGDLSVYWYQQSLDQGLQFLIQYYNGEERAKGNILERFSAQQFPDLHSELNLSSLELGDSALYFCASSVGTPGDTQYFGPGTRLTVL.

The rearrangement links TRBV2 to TRBJ2-5, with D possibly TRBD1 on 8 matching bases. CDR1 is SNHLY and CDR2 is FYNNEI in the germline V gene. The CDR3 loop spans 14 amino acids. Trimming took off 7 bases at V and 7 bases at J, with 19 bases between the two ends. CDR3 loop: CASIRTGRVGTQYF. The CDR3 nucleotides are TGTGCCAGCATTCGGACAGGGAGGGTTGGGACCCAGTACTTC.

This clone was seen more than once but under ten times. In nucleotides, the CDR3 is TGTGCCATCAGGGGTGGGGGGATTGATACTGAAGCTTTCTTT. It encodes CAIRGGGIDTEAFF. J is TRBJ1-1 and V is TRBV10-3, with a possible D match to TRBD1 (5 bases). This CDR3 is built from 14 residues. Per germline, CDR1 ENHRY and CDR2 SYGVKD. V was trimmed by 6 bases and J by 5 bases, leaving 16 bases between them.

V is TRBV5-5 and J is TRBJ1-1; D is ambiguous. V lost 4 bases to trimming and J lost 6 bases, with 10 bases between them. From germline, CDR1 is SGHKS and CDR2 YYEKEE (reference sequence). The CDR3 runs 12 residues. Written as DNA, the CDR3 is TGTGCCAGCAGCCGTTCTATCGCTGAAGCTTTCTTT. Translating it yields CASSRSIAEAFF.

The chain's CDR3 is CASSLGLAGGRTDTQYF. For the CDR3, the DNA is TGTGCCAGCAGCTTGGGGCTAGCGGGGGGACGCACAGATACGCAGTATTTT. The V gene is TRBV5-4, the J gene TRBJ2-3; 11 bases fit TRBD2. In germline, CDR1 is SGHNT, CDR2 YYREEE (reference sequence). V was clipped by 0 bases and J by 1 base; unmatched bases: 4. The CDR3 contains 17 residues.

In its sample, this clone was seen a few times. The rearrangement uses TRBV10-3 and TRBJ1-2; D is undetermined. The V and J ends lost 0 bases and 0 bases respectively, with 11 bases between them. Germline CDR1 ENHRY, CDR2 SYGVKD. This CDR3 comprises 16 residues. The CDR3 sequence: CAISESGGKSNYGYTF. CDR3 DNA: TGTGCCATCAGTGAGTCTGGAGGCAAATCTAACTATGGCTACACCTTC.

In this sample, this clone turned up a few times. This rearrangement joins TRBV7-9 to TRBJ2-1, with TRBD2 identical over 7 bases. Germline-derived CDR1 and CDR2 are SEHNR and FQNEAQ (reference sequence). The CDR3 covers 14 residues. Losses at the gene ends were 1 base for V and 4 bases for J; bases not matched to a gene: 1. The CDR3 sequence is CASSLGGGYNEQFF. CDR3 in DNA: TGTGCCAGCAGCTTAGGGGGGGGGTACAATGAGCAGTTCTTC. The variable domain in full, with the rest retrieved from reference TRBV7-9 and TRBJ2-1, is DTGVSQNPRHKITKRGQNVTFRCDPISEHNRLYWYRQTLGQGPEFLTYFQNEAQLEKSRLLSDRFSAERPKGSFSTLEIQRTEQGDSAMYLCASSLGGGYNEQFFGPGTRLTVL.

The CDR3, as DNA: TGTGCCAGCAGCCCGGACAGGGGCAGTTACGACGGAAACACCATATATTTT. Its protein is CASSPDRGSYDGNTIYF. The J gene is TRBJ1-3, the V gene TRBV7-9, with 9 bases that match TRBD1. The CDR3 has 17 residues. Germline V gene data show CDR1 as SEHNR and CDR2 as FQNEAQ (reference sequence). Trimming cost V 5 bases and J 4 bases; bases outside gene matches: 12.

This clone was found a few times. CDR3 in amino acids: CASSQDRGIEKLFF. The CDR3 bases are TGCGCCAGCAGCCAAGACAGGGGTATAGAAAAACTGTTTTTT. V is TRBV4-3 and J is TRBJ1-4; D is perhaps TRBD1 (6 bases). CDR3 length: 14 amino acids. V lost 0 bases, J lost 8 bases, and 10 bases lay in between. CDR1 and CDR2 (germline): LGHNA, YSLEER.

This chain joins TRBV5-1 and TRBJ1-2; TRBD1 is a possible D gene (5 bases). The CDR3 runs 14 residues. V was trimmed by 0 bases and J by 8 bases, leaving 14 bases between them. Germline CDR1 and CDR2: SGHRS and YFSETQ. Here the CDR3 reads CASSLVAGVVGYTF. In DNA form, the CDR3 reads TGCGCCAGCAGCTTGGTTGCGGGGGTAGTCGGCTACACCTTC.

This clone was observed a few times. V usage is TRBV19 and J usage is TRBJ2-5, with D possibly being TRBD2 (6 bases). There are 14 residues in the CDR3. V was shortened by 5 bases and J by 5 bases, with 15 bases between the two germline ends. The V gene's germline CDR1 is LNHDA and CDR2 SQIVND (reference sequence). Written as DNA, the CDR3 is TGTGCCAGTAGTGGGCCGAGGGACTCGGAGACCCAGTACTTC. Its protein is CASSGPRDSETQYF.

The chain employs TRBV10-3 and TRBJ2-2; tentative D call: TRBD1 (6 bases). The V gene's germline CDR1 is ENHRY and CDR2 SYGVKD. Trimming removed 2 bases at V and 6 bases at J, with 16 bases between. CDR3 length: 16 residues. CDR3 DNA: TGTGCCATCAGTGAGGGCCTCGAGGGGGTGGCCGGGGAGCTGTTTTTT. Its translation: CAISEGLEGVAGELFF.

This clone appeared a few times. At one of its ends the junction is not consistent with the germline gene, which may arise from a read error. The J gene is TRBJ2-3, the V gene TRBV5-1; TRBD1 matches at 11 bases. The germline gives CDR1 SGHRS, CDR2 YFSETQ. There are 16 residues in the CDR3. This CDR3 reads CASSLMDRGPTDAQYF. CDR3 nucleotides: TGCGCCAGCAGCTTGATGGACAGGGGGCCCACAGATGCGCAGTATTTT.

This clone was detected a few times. The chain couples TRBV30 to TRBJ2-7; D gene ambiguous. The V end was cut by 8 bases, the J end by 1 base, with 9 bases between. Germline lookup yields CDR1 GTSNPN and CDR2 SVGIG (reference sequence). The CDR3 covers 11 residues. The CDR3, as DNA: TGTGCCCAGGCCACTTCCTACGAGCAGTACTTC. Translated: CAQATSYEQYF.

The chain recombines TRBV12-5 with TRBJ2-1; 11 nucleotides line up with TRBD2. This CDR3 region has 18 residues. The trim removed 1 base at V and 4 bases at J, leaving 9 bases unmatched. Germline lookup yields CDR1 LGHNT and CDR2 FRNRAP. CDR3 DNA sequence: TGTGCTAGTGGTTTGGCCCCGTTTAGCGGGAGGGTGTACAATGAGCAGTTCTTC. This gives the protein CASGLAPFSGRVYNEQFF.

This clone came up a few times. The CDR3 is CASSDTGIEQFF. The CDR3 nucleotides read TGTGCCAGCAGCGACACAGGGATTGAGCAGTTCTTC. The chain employs TRBV2 and TRBJ2-1; tentatively, D is TRBD1 (6 bases). V was trimmed by 6 bases and J by 9 bases, leaving 12 bases between them. Per germline, CDR1 SNHLY and CDR2 FYNNEI. This CDR3 is 12 amino acids long. Together with reference TRBV2 and TRBJ2-1, the CDR3 gives the full variable domain: EPEVTQTPSHQVTQMGQEVILRCVPISNHLYFYWYRQILGQKVEFLVSFYNNEISEKSEIFDDQFSVERPDGSNFTLKIRSTKLEDSAMYFCASSDTGIEQFFGPGTRLTVL.

There are a few counts of this clone. The chain combines TRBV5-1 with TRBJ2-1, with 10 bases matching TRBD2. Trimming removed 0 bases from V and 4 bases from J; junction bases left unmatched: 4. CDR1 is SGHRS, CDR2 YFSETQ, per germline. CDR3 length: 16 residues. The CDR3 is CASSLEVSGRYNEQFF. CDR3 sequence (DNA): TGCGCCAGCAGCTTGGAAGTTAGCGGGAGGTACAATGAGCAGTTCTTC.